Sequencing of this T cell receptor (beta chain) was carried out in a study of CD8 T cells in Susac syndrome. Reverse transcription used roughly 0.5 to 1 ug RNA and random hexamers. TCRdb used MiXCR to reprocess the immunoSEQ multiplex PCR reads, holding one entry per CDR3 protein. The sample records 200,000 to 250,000 distinct CDR3 sequences, roughly 94% being singletons. CDR3 length: 14 residues. Trimming took off 0 bases at V and 4 bases at J, with 9 bases between the two ends. The germline CDR1 and CDR2 sequences are SGHTA and FQGTGA. The V gene is TRBV7-3, the J gene TRBJ1-1, with a possible D match to TRBD1 (6 bases). The specimen sequenced was CD4+ T cells from PBMCs. The sequence was obtained from a human donor with multiple sclerosis. The CDR3 DNA follows: TGTGCCAGCAGCTTAACTGGACAGCTCACTGAAGCTTTCTTT. This encodes CASSLTGQLTEAFF.